The T cell receptor (beta chain) described here comes from a study of early T cells in non-severe SARS-CoV-2 infection. As to this clonotype: Its specificity is unknown.

Study-level points and caveats: Missing private and CD4 specificities, VDJdb matching favored anti-spike CD8 responses.

Researchers attached unique molecular identifiers to individual cDNA molecules. TCRdb redid the calling of the 5' RACE reads with MiXCR, one entry per CDR3 protein. The data contain some 77,000 distinct CDR3 sequences, 8.5% to 10% of them singletons. The CDR3 contains 15 residues. Germline CDR1 is KGHSH and CDR2 is LQKENI. The V and J ends lost 0 bases and 5 bases respectively, with 13 bases between them. Sequencing was performed on whole blood. The TCR originated in an adult who was a healthcare worker with PCR-confirmed SARS-CoV-2 infection or an uninfected control (not recorded which). The gene calls are TRBV18 and TRBJ1-1; the D gene is possibly TRBD1 (6 bases). The CDR3 is CASSPPGGPVTEAFF. Written as DNA, the CDR3 is TGTGCCAGCTCACCACCGGGGGGCCCGGTTACTGAAGCTTTCTTT. The full variable domain, its missing parts supplied by reference TRBV18 and TRBJ1-1, is NAGVMQNPRHLVRRRGQEARLRCSPMKGHSHVYWYRQLPEEGLKFMVYLQKENIIDESGMPKERFSAEFPKEGPSILRIQQVVRGDSAAYFCASSPPGGPVTEAFFGQGTRLTVV.